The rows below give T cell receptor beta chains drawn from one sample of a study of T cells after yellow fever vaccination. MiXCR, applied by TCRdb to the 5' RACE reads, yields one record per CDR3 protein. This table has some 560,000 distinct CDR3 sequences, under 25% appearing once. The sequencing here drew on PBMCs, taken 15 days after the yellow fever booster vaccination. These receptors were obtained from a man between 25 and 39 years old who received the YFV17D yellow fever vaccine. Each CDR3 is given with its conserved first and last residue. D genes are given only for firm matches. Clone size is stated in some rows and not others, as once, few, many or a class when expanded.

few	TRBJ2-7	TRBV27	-	TGTGCCAGCAGCTACACGGGGATTAAAATCTACGAGCAGTACTTC	CASSYTGIKIYEQYF
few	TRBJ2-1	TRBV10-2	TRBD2	TGCGCCAGCACGGGGCGAGCGGGGATCTACAATGAGCAGTTCTTC	CASTGRAGIYNEQFF
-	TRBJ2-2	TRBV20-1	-	TGCAGTGCACGAGGGCCCCCCGGGGAGCTGTTTTTT	CSARGPPGELFF
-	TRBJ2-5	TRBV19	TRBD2	TGTGCCAGTAGTATGACGACGGGAGGGCCTTTTGGGGGAGAGACCCAGTACTTC	CASSMTTGGPFGGETQYF
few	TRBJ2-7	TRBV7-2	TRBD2	TGTGCCAGCAGCTTAAGTAGCGGGGCCTCCTACGAGCAGTACTTC	CASSLSSGASYEQYF
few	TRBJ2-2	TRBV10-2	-	TGCGCCAGCACGGGAGCTAGCATGCAGGCCGGGGAGCTGTTTTTT	CASTGASMQAGELFF
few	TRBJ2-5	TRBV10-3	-	TGTGCCATCAGTGAGGGACAAGAGACCCAGTACTTC	CAISEGQETQYF
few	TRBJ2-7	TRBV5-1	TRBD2	TGCGCCAGCAGACCCGGGACTAGCGTCTCTTACTACGAGCAGTACTTC	CASRPGTSVSYYEQYF
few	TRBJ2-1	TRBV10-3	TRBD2	TGTGCCATCAAAAGGACTAGCGGGAGTGGTTTCGATGAGCAGTTCTTC	CAIKRTSGSGFDEQFF
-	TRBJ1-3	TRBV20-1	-	TGCAGTGCTAGAGTGACAGTTGGAAACACCATATATTTT	CSARVTVGNTIYF
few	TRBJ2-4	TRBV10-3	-	TGTGCCATCAGTGAGTCCCAGGGGTCAAACATTCAGTACTTC	CAISESQGSNIQYF